The rows below give T cell receptor beta chains drawn from one sample of a study of T cells after yellow fever vaccination. Via MiXCR, TCRdb re-called the 5' RACE reads, giving one row per CDR3 protein. The table includes nearly 350,000 distinct CDR3 sequences, around 8.1% detected once. The source material was PBMCs, sampled about 49 days after the first yellow fever vaccination. The receptors come from a man between 18 and 35 years old who received the YFV17D yellow fever vaccine. Both conserved end residues are part of each CDR3. A D gene is named only where the DNA matches it firmly. Expanded clones are given a class, and other clones once, few, many or no size at all.

d_gene,j_gene,abundance,v_gene,CDR3aa,CDR3nt
-,TRBJ1-1,-,TRBV12-3/TRBV12-4,CASSFPGETEAFF,TGTGCCAGCAGTTTCCCCGGGGAGACTGAAGCTTTCTTT
-,TRBJ2-6,few,TRBV19,CASSIPPSGANVLTF,TGTGCCAGTAGTATCCCCCCCTCTGGGGCCAACGTCCTGACTTTC
TRBD2,TRBJ2-5,-,TRBV7-2,CASSLPAGGGETQYF,TGTGCCAGCAGCTTACCAGCGGGGGGTGGTGAGACCCAGTACTTC
TRBD2,TRBJ2-1,-,TRBV18,CASSRSGGPTEQFF,TGTGCCAGCTCACGGAGCGGGGGGCCCACTGAGCAGTTCTTC
-,TRBJ1-1,few,TRBV7-2,CASSPRSGGEGTEAFF,TGTGCCAGCAGCCCCAGAAGCGGGGGAGAAGGAACTGAAGCTTTCTTT
-,TRBJ1-1,once,TRBV11-2,CASSLSPGQGKNTEAFF,TGTGCCAGCAGCTTATCCCCTGGGCAGGGGAAGAACACTGAAGCTTTCTTT
-,TRBJ2-3,-,TRBV12-3/TRBV12-4,CASIKPPFSDTQYF,TGTGCCAGCATCAAACCCCCCTTTTCAGATACGCAGTATTTT
-,TRBJ2-2,few,TRBV5-1,CASSLGTVKNAGELFF,TGCGCCAGCAGCTTGGGGACGGTGAAGAACGCCGGGGAGCTGTTTTTT
-,TRBJ2-5,many,TRBV7-6,CASSPIRKETQYF,TGTGCCAGCAGCCCCATTCGTAAAGAGACCCAGTACTTC
-,TRBJ2-2,few,TRBV5-4,CASSSEAGELFF,TGTGCCAGCAGCTCCGAGGCTGGGGAGCTGTTTTTT
TRBD2,TRBJ2-2,-,TRBV11-2,CASSLTSGGNTGELFF,TGTGCCAGCAGCCTAACTAGCGGGGGTAACACCGGGGAGCTGTTTTTT
TRBD1,TRBJ1-6,few,TRBV10-3,CAIRGQSFNSPLHF,TGTGCCATCAGGGGACAGAGTTTTAATTCACCCCTCCACTTT
-,TRBJ1-1,many,TRBV6-5,CASSYNAGAGTEAFF,TGTGCCAGCAGTTACAACGCCGGGGCGGGGACTGAAGCTTTCTTT
-,TRBJ2-7,few,TRBV12-3/TRBV12-4,CASSPRGGPRYF,TGTGCCAGCAGCCCCAGGGGGGGGCCGAGGTACTTC
TRBD1,TRBJ2-7,-,TRBV19,CASSILGPGTGDGEQYF,TGTGCCAGTAGTATATTGGGACCCGGGACAGGGGACGGCGAGCAGTACTTC
TRBD2,TRBJ2-3,-,TRBV5-1,CASSPMTSGGDTQYF,TGCGCCAGCAGCCCCATGACTAGCGGGGGGGATACGCAGTATTTT
-,TRBJ2-7,-,TRBV14,CASSGQLNSYEQYF,TGTGCCAGCAGCGGGCAGCTCAATTCCTACGAGCAGTACTTC
TRBD2,TRBJ2-5,many,TRBV5-1,CASSLTLLAGTRETQYF,TGCGCCAGCAGCTTAACCTTACTAGCGGGGACTCGTGAGACCCAGTACTTC
-,TRBJ1-5,-,TRBV12-5,CASGLEGLRSNQPQHF,TGTGCTAGTGGTTTGGAGGGACTCCGTAGCAATCAGCCCCAGCATTTT
-,TRBJ1-5,few,TRBV6-2/TRBV6-3,CASRPDSPDQPQHF,TGTGCCAGCAGGCCCGACAGCCCCGACCAGCCCCAGCATTTT
-,TRBJ1-2,-,TRBV5-6,CASSLAVQPYGYTF,TGTGCCAGCAGCTTGGCCGTACAGCCCTATGGCTACACCTTC
-,TRBJ1-1,-,TRBV27,CASSLLGGGAYYTEAFF,TGTGCCAGCAGTTTATTGGGGGGGGGCGCGTATTACACTGAAGCTTTCTTT
-,TRBJ1-2,few,TRBV29-1,CSVPDSAWGYTF,TGCAGCGTCCCCGACAGTGCCTGGGGCTACACCTTC
TRBD2,TRBJ2-1,many,TRBV12-3/TRBV12-4,CASNGGGYNEQFF,TGTGCCAGCAACGGCGGGGGCTACAATGAGCAGTTCTTC
-,TRBJ1-2,-,TRBV12-3/TRBV12-4,CASSSGRFYGYTF,TGTGCCAGCAGTTCGGGACGGTTCTATGGCTACACCTTC
TRBD1,TRBJ2-3,few,TRBV11-2,CASSLRGRGEDTQYF,TGTGCCAGCAGCTTAAGGGGGCGCGGAGAAGATACGCAGTATTTT
TRBD2,TRBJ2-3,-,TRBV3-1,CASSRAGLAGTDTQYF,TGTGCCAGCAGTCGGGCGGGACTAGCGGGCACAGATACGCAGTATTTT
-,TRBJ1-1,-,TRBV6-6,CASSYARDEAFF,TGTGCCAGCAGTTATGCGAGAGATGAAGCTTTCTTT
-,TRBJ2-7,-,TRBV7-9,CASSLARGTATPYEQYF,TGTGCCAGCAGCTTAGCCCGGGGGACCGCTACCCCCTACGAGCAGTACTTC
-,TRBJ2-2,many,TRBV7-9,CASFPDSNTGELFF,TGTGCCAGCTTCCCAGACAGTAACACCGGGGAGCTGTTTTTT
-,TRBJ1-2,many,TRBV5-1,CASSWGPGSNYGYTF,TGCGCCAGCAGCTGGGGGCCAGGATCTAACTATGGCTACACCTTC
-,TRBJ1-4,-,TRBV5-1,CASSELGSEKLFF,TGCGCCAGCAGCGAGTTAGGGTCGGAAAAACTGTTTTTT
-,TRBJ1-6,few,TRBV6-1,CATAGRVDNSPLHF,TGTGCCACCGCCGGCAGGGTCGATAATTCACCCCTCCACTTT
-,TRBJ1-6,-,TRBV6-1,CASRSRGASSYNSPLHF,TGTGCCAGCCGATCGCGCGGGGCCAGCTCCTATAATTCACCCCTCCACTTT
TRBD1,TRBJ1-4,few,TRBV7-9,CASSSGQGGANEKLFF,TGTGCCAGCAGCTCCGGACAGGGTGGGGCTAATGAAAAACTGTTTTTT
TRBD1,TRBJ2-1,few,TRBV18,CASSRPGTGDNINEQFF,TGTGCCAGCTCACGACCGGGGACAGGGGATAATATCAATGAGCAGTTCTTC
TRBD2,TRBJ2-3,few,TRBV20-1,CSAAKRGGTDTQYF,TGCAGTGCGGCTAAGCGGGGGGGGACAGATACGCAGTATTTT
-,TRBJ1-5,many,TRBV6-2/TRBV6-3,CASGYTAYQPQHF,TGTGCCAGCGGTTACACGGCGTATCAGCCCCAGCATTTT
-,TRBJ1-2,-,TRBV10-3,CAISEGGQFYGYTF,TGTGCCATCAGTGAAGGGGGGCAGTTCTATGGCTACACCTTC
TRBD2,TRBJ2-1,-,TRBV24-1,CATSDSRGGLLGQFF,TGTGCCACCAGTGATTCCCGGGGGGGCCTGTTGGGACAGTTCTTC
TRBD2,TRBJ2-1,-,TRBV5-6,CASSLSGQGLAGGRDEQFF,TGTGCCAGCAGCTTATCGGGTCAAGGTCTAGCGGGGGGGCGCGATGAGCAGTTCTTC
TRBD2,TRBJ2-2,-,TRBV6-2/TRBV6-3,CASSYSLAGGQDTGELFF,TGTGCCAGCAGTTACAGCCTAGCGGGGGGGCAGGACACCGGGGAGCTGTTTTTT
TRBD1,TRBJ2-7,-,TRBV6-2/TRBV6-3,CASSSTGTVYEQYF,TGTGCCAGCAGTTCAACCGGGACAGTCTACGAGCAGTACTTC
TRBD1,TRBJ1-2,-,TRBV5-5,CASSVTGTGGVYTF,TGTGCCAGCAGCGTCACCGGGACAGGGGGCGTCTACACCTTC
TRBD2,TRBJ2-3,-,TRBV7-9,CASSPLAGAGDTQYF,TGTGCCAGCAGCCCACTAGCGGGGGCGGGAGATACGCAGTATTTT
-,TRBJ2-7,few,TRBV7-2,CASSLAGVGGYEQYF,TGTGCCAGCAGCTTAGCGGGAGTAGGCGGCTACGAGCAGTACTTC
-,TRBJ1-2,few,TRBV18,CASSPQDLNYGYTF,TGTGCCAGCTCACCGCAGGATTTAAACTATGGCTACACCTTC
TRBD1,TRBJ2-5,few,TRBV7-9,CASSLTGGVETQYF,TGTGCCAGCAGCTTGACAGGGGGCGTGGAGACCCAGTACTTC
-,TRBJ2-7,few,TRBV18,CASSPKGRGIYEQYF,TGTGCCAGCTCCCCAAAGGGCAGGGGAATTTACGAGCAGTACTTC
TRBD2,TRBJ2-5,many,TRBV10-3,CAISDSPPGGRTYQETQYF,TGTGCCATCAGTGATTCCCCACCGGGGGGGCGAACCTACCAAGAGACCCAGTACTTC
TRBD1,TRBJ1-3,-,TRBV20-1,CSARTGTGNTIYF,TGCAGTGCTAGGACAGGGACTGGAAACACCATATATTTT
-,TRBJ1-2,-,TRBV11-2,CASTRGWVYGYTF,TGTGCCAGCACCCGGGGGTGGGTCTATGGCTACACCTTC
-,TRBJ1-1,-,TRBV7-9,CASSLGIRGPRNTEAFF,TGTGCCAGCAGCTTAGGGATTCGGGGACCGAGGAACACTGAAGCTTTCTTT
TRBD2,TRBJ2-3,few,TRBV7-2,CASSLAQRGITDTQYF,TGTGCCAGCAGCTTAGCGCAGCGGGGGATCACAGATACGCAGTATTTT
TRBD1,TRBJ2-1,few,TRBV12-3/TRBV12-4,CASSRTGQDEQFF,TGTGCCAGCAGCCGGACAGGGCAGGATGAGCAGTTCTTC
-,TRBJ2-5,few,TRBV10-2,CASSELAEETQYF,TGCGCCAGCAGTGAACTAGCCGAGGAGACCCAGTACTTC